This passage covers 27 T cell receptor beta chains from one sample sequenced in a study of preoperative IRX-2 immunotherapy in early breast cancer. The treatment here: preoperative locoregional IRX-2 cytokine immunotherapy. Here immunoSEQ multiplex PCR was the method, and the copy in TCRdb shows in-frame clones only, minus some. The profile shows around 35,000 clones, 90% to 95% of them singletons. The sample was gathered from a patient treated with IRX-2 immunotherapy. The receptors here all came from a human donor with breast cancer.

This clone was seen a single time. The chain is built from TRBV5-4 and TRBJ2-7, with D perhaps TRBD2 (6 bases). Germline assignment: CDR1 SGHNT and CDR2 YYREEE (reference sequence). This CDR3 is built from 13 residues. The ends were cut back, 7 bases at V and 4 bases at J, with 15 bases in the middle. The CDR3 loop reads CASAPGLEYEQYF. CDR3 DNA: TGTGCCAGCGCCCCGGGACTCGAGTACGAGCAGTACTTC.

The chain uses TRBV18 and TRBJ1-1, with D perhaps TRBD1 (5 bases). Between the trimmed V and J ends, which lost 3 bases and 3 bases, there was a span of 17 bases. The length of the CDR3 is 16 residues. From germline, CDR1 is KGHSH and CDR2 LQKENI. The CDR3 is CASSPMGQGRDTEAFF. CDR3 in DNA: TGTGCCAGCTCACCTATGGGGCAGGGACGGGACACTGAAGCTTTCTTT. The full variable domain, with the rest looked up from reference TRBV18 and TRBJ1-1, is NAGVMQNPRHLVRRRGQEARLRCSPMKGHSHVYWYRQLPEEGLKFMVYLQKENIIDESGMPKERFSAEFPKEGPSILRIQQVVRGDSAAYFCASSPMGQGRDTEAFFGQGTRLTVV.

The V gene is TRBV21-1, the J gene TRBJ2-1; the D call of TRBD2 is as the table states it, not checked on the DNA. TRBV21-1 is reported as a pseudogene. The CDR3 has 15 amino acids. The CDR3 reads CASSDDSGDYNEQFF. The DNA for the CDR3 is TGTGCCAGCAGCGATGATAGCGGGGACTACAATGAGCAGTTCTTC.

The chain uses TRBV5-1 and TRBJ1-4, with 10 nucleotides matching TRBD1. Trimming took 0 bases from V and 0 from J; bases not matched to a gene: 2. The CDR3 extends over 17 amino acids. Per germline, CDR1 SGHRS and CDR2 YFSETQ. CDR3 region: CASSLVDRGATNEKLFF. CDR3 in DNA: TGCGCCAGCAGCTTGGTGGACAGGGGGGCAACTAATGAAAAACTGTTTTTT.

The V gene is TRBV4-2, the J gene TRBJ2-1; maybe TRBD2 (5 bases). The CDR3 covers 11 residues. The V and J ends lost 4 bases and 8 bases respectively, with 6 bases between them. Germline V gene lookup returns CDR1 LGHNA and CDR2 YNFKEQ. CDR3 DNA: TGTGCCAGCAGCCGTAGCGATGAGCAGTTCTTC. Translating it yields CASSRSDEQFF.

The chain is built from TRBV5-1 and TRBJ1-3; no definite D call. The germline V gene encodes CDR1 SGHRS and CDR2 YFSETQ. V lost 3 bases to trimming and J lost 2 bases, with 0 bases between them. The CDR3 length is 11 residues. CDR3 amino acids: CASSSGNTIYF. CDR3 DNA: TGCGCCAGCAGCTCTGGAAACACCATATATTTT. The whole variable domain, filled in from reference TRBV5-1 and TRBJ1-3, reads KAGVTQTPRYLIKTRGQQVTLSCSPISGHRSVSWYQQTPGQGLQFLFEYFSETQRNKGNFPGRFSGRQFSNSRSEMNVSTLELGDSALYLCASSSGNTIYFGEGSWLTVV.

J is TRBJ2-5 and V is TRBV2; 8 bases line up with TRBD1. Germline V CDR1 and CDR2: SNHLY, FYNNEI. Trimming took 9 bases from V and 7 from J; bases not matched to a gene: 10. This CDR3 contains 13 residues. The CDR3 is CASSRAGGWTQYF. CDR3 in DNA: TGTGCCAGTTCCAGGGCAGGGGGCTGGACCCAGTACTTC.

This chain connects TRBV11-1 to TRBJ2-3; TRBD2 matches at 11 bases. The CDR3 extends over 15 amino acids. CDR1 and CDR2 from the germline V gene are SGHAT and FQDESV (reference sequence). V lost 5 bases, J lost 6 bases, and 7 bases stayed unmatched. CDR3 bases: TGTGCCAGCAGCCAATCTAGCGGGGGGCAGGATACGCAGTATTTT. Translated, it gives CASSQSSGGQDTQYF.

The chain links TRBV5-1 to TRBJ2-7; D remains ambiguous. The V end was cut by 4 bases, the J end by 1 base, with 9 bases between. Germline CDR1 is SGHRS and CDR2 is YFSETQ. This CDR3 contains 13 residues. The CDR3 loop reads CASSPMGSYEQYF. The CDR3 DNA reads TGCGCCAGCAGCCCCATGGGGTCCTACGAGCAGTACTTC.

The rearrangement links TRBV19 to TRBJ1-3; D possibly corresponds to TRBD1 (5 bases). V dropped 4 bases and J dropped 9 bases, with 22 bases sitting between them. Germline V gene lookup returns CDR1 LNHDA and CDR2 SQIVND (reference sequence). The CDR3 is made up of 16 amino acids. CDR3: CASSTLGHAGGSTIYF. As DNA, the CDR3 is TGTGCCAGTAGTACCCTCGGACACGCCGGAGGGAGCACCATATATTTT.

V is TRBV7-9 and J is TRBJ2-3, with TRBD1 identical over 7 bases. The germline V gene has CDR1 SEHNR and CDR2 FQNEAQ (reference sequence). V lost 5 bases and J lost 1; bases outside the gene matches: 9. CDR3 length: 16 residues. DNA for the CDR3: TGTGCCAGCAGCCCCGGACAGGCCCTCCGCACAGATACGCAGTATTTT. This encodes CASSPGQALRTDTQYF.

The CDR3 spells CASSFRDKFFYGYTF. CDR3 nucleotides: TGTGCCAGCAGCTTCCGGGACAAGTTTTTCTATGGCTACACCTTC. This rearrangement joins TRBV7-9 to TRBJ1-2; perhaps TRBD1 as D (6 bases). V dropped 3 bases and J dropped 4 bases, with 15 bases sitting between them. CDR1 is SEHNR, CDR2 FQNEAQ, per germline (reference sequence). The CDR3 contains 15 residues.

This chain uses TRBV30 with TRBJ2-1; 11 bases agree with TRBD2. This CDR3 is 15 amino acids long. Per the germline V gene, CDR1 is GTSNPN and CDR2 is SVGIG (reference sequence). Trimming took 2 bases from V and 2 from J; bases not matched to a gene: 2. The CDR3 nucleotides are TGTGCCTGGAGTTCACTAGCGGGAGCCTACAATGAGCAGTTCTTC. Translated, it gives CAWSSLAGAYNEQFF.

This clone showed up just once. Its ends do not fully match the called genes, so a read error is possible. DNA for the CDR3: TGTGCCAGCAGCTCGGACCCCCTCAACAATCAGCAGTTCTTC. The encoded protein is CASSSDPLNNQQFF. This sequence joins TRBV4-2 and TRBJ2-1, with unresolved D. CDR3 size: 14 residues. Germline values: CDR1 LGHNA, CDR2 YNFKEQ.

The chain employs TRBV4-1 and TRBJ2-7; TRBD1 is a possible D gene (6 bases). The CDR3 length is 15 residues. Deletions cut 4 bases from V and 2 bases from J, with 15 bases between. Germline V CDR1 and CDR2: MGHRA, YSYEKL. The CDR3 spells CASSPNRQGPYEQYF. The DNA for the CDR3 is TGCGCCAGCAGCCCTAATAGGCAGGGGCCCTACGAGCAGTACTTC.

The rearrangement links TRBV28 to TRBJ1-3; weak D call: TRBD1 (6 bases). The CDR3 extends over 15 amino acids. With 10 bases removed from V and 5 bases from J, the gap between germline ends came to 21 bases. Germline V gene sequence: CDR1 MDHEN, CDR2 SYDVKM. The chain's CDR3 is CATLRLRGLRNTIYF. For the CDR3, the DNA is TGTGCCACTCTAAGACTACGGGGGCTGAGAAACACCATATATTTT.

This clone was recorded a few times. CDR3 nucleotide sequence: TGTGCCAGCAGTGACCAGACAGGGGACGGGGCCAACGTCCTGACTTTC. Its protein is CASSDQTGDGANVLTF. The J gene is TRBJ2-6, the V gene TRBV6-1; 8 bases map to TRBD1. CDR1 is MNHNS, CDR2 SASEGT, per germline. This CDR3 is built from 16 residues. After removal of 3 bases from V and 4 bases from J, the junction contained 5 bases not matched to a gene.

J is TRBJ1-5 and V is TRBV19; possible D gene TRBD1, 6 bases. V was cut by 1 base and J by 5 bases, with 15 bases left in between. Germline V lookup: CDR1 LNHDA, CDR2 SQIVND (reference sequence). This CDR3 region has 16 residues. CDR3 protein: CASSIAKGGLYQPQHF. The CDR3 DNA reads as TGTGCCAGTAGTATAGCGAAAGGGGGACTCTATCAGCCCCAGCATTTT.

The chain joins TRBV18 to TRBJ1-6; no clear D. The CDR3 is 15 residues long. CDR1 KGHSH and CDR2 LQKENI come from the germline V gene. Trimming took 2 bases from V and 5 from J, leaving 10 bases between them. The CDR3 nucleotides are TGTGCCAGCTCACCAGATTTTACAGATAATTCACCCCTCCACTTT. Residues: CASSPDFTDNSPLHF.

CDR3 protein: CASRLAGEGNEQFF. The CDR3 DNA follows: TGTGCCAGCAGACTAGCGGGAGAAGGCAATGAGCAGTTCTTC. The chain combines TRBV6-4 with TRBJ2-1; TRBD2 matches at 11 bases. With V trimmed by 6 bases and J by 6 bases, 4 bases remained unmatched. This CDR3 is 14 amino acids long. The germline V gene has CDR1 MRHNA and CDR2 SNTAGT.

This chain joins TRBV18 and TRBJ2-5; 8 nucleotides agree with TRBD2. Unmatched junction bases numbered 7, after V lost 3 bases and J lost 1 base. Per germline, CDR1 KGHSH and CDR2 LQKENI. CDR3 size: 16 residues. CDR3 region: CASSPQLAGLQETQYF. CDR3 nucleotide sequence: TGTGCCAGCTCACCCCAATTAGCGGGGCTCCAAGAGACCCAGTACTTC.

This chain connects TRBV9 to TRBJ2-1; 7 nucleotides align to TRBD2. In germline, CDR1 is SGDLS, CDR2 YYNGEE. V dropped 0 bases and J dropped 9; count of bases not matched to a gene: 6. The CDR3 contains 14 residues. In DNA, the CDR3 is TGTGCCAGCAGCGTAGAGGGAGGGAGGGGTGAGCAGTTCTTC. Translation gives CASSVEGGRGEQFF. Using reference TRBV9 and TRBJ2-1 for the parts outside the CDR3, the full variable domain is DSGVTQTPKHLITATGQRVTLRCSPRSGDLSVYWYQQSLDQGLQFLIQYYNGEERAKGNILERFSAQQFPDLHSELNLSSLELGDSALYFCASSVEGGRGEQFFGPGTRLTVL.

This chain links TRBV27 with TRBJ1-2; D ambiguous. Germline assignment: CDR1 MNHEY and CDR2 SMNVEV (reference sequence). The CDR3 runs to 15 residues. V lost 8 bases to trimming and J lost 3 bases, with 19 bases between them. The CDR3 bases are TGTGCCAGCGGCAAAGATCAGCCTCCCCACTATGGCTACACCTTC. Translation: CASGKDQPPHYGYTF.

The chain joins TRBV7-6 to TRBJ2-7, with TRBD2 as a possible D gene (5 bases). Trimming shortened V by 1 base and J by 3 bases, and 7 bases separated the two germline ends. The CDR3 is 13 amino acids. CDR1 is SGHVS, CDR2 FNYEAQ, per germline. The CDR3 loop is CASSLGGFYEQYF. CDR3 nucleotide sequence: TGTGCCAGCAGCTTAGGAGGGTTCTACGAGCAGTACTTC.

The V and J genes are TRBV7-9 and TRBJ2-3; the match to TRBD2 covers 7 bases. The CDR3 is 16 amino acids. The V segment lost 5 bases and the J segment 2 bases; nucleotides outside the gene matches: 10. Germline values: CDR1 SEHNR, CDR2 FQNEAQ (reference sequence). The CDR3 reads CASSLTFGGSTDTQYF. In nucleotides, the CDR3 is TGTGCCAGCAGCCTAACTTTCGGGGGGTCCACAGATACGCAGTATTTT. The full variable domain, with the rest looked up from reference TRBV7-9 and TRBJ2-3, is DTGVSQNPRHKITKRGQNVTFRCDPISEHNRLYWYRQTLGQGPEFLTYFQNEAQLEKSRLLSDRFSAERPKGSFSTLEIQRTEQGDSAMYLCASSLTFGGSTDTQYFGPGTRLTVL.

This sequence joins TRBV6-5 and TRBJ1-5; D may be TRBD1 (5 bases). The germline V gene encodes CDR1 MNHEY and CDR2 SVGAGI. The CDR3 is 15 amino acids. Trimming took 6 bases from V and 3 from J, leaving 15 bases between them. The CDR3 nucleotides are TGTGCCAGCAGCTACGGCCAGGGAAACAATCAGCCCCAGCATTTT. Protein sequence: CASSYGQGNNQPQHF.

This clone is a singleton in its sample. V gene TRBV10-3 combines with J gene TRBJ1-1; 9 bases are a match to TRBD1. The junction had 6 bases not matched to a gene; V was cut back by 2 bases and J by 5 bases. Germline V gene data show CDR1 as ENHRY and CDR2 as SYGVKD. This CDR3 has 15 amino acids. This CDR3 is CAISEAADRGTEAFF. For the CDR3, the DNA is TGTGCCATCAGTGAGGCGGCCGACAGGGGGACTGAAGCTTTCTTT.